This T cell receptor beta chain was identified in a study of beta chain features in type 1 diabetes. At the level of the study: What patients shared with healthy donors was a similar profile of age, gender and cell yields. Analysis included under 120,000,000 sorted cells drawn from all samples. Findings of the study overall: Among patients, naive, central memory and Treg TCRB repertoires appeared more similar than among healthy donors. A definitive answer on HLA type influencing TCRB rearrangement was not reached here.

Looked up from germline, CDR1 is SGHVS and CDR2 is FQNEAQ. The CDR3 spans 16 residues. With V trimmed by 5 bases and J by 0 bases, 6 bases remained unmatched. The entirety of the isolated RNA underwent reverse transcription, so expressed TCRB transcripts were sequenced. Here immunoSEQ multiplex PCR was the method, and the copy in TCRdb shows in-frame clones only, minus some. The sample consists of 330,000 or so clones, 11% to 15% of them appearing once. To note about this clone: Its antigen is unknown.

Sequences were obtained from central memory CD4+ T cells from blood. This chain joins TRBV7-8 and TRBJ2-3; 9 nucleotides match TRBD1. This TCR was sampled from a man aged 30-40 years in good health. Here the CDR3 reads CASSGRTGASTDTQYF. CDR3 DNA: TGTGCCAGCAGCGGCCGGACAGGGGCTAGCACAGATACGCAGTATTTT.